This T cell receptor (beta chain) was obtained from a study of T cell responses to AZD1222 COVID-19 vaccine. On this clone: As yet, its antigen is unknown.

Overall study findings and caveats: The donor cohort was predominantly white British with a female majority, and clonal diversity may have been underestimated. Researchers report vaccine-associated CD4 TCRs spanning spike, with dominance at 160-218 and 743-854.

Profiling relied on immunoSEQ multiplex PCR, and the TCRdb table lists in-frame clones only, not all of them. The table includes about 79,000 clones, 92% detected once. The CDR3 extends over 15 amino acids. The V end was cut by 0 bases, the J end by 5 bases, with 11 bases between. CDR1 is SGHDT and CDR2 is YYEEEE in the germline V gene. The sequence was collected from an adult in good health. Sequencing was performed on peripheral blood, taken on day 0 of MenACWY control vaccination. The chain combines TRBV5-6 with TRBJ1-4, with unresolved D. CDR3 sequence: CASSLAAGVNEKLFF. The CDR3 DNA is TGTGCCAGCAGCTTGGCTGCAGGCGTCAATGAAAAACTGTTTTTT.